Below, 2 T cell receptor beta chains from the same sample are listed, as sequenced in a study of regulatory and conventional T cells in RAG deficiency. The sorted conventional CD4+ T cells were CD25-low and CD127-high, with genomic DNA sequenced. Profiling relied on immunoSEQ multiplex PCR, and the TCRdb table lists in-frame clones only, not all of them. Among 10,000 to 15,000 clones listed, about 92% were seen once. These same data were also listed under a study on regulatory T cells. That study reports: The PCR used 52 TRBV and 13 TRBJ primers.

The specimen was CD4+ effector T cells sorted from blood. Every receptor here comes from a human donor in good health.

The chain carries TRBV28 and TRBJ1-1; perhaps TRBD1 as D (5 bases). The CDR3 has 13 residues. Trimming left V 4 bases short and J 5 bases short, with 11 bases between. Germline V CDR1 and CDR2: MDHEN, SYDVKM. The CDR3 is CASSSGGSTEAFF. The CDR3 DNA is TGTGCCAGCAGTTCCGGGGGGAGTACTGAAGCTTTCTTT.

DNA for the CDR3: TGTGCCAGCAGGGACAGATACACAGATACGCAGTATTTT. This encodes CASRDRYTDTQYF. The chain carries TRBV6-1 and TRBJ2-3; perhaps TRBD1 as D (6 bases). The CDR3 length is 13 residues. Trimming left V 6 bases short and J 2 bases short, with 9 bases between. Germline CDR1 MNHNS, CDR2 SASEGT.